Listed below are T cell receptor beta chains from one sample, sequenced in a study of shared clonotypes between healthy human individuals. Sequencing used immunoSEQ multiplex PCR; TCRdb keeps in-frame clones, though not all of them. The sample consists of more than 2 million clones, 85% to 95% of them appearing once. The specimen was naive CD4+ T cells sorted from blood. These receptor sequences come from a young man in good health. The CDR3 runs from the conserved cysteine through the conserved F or W. A D gene is named only where the DNA matches it firmly. Clone size is shown for a subset of rows, as once, few, many or a class of expanded clone.

D gene | J gene | V gene | clone size | CDR3 protein
. | TRBJ2-3 | TRBV6-1 | . | CASSPKSRADTQYF
. | TRBJ1-4 | TRBV19 | . | CASNTDRSNEKLFF
TRBD1 | TRBJ1-2 | TRBV23-1 | . | CASSKGDRGLPLNGYTF
TRBD1 | TRBJ1-5 | TRBV6-1 | . | CASSMDRANQPQHF
. | TRBJ1-4 | TRBV7-9 | . | CASSRGGTGLLEKLFF
. | TRBJ1-1 | TRBV9 | . | CASNTEPTEAFF
TRBD1 | TRBJ1-4 | TRBV5-1 | . | CASSLGQGAEKLFF
. | TRBJ2-1 | TRBV6-5 | . | CASRVGAGEQFF
. | TRBJ2-2 | TRBV6-5 | . | CASIPPGNTGELFF
. | TRBJ1-1 | TRBV6-1 | . | CASLRTGVAEAFF
. | TRBJ1-1 | TRBV11-2 | . | CASSFGNKKTEAFF
. | TRBJ1-5 | TRBV5-6 | . | CASSFGDDNQPQHF
. | TRBJ1-5 | TRBV5-1 | . | CASSLGPSGAGNQPQHF
. | TRBJ2-1 | TRBV7-9 | . | CASSLGVKGNEQFF
TRBD1 | TRBJ1-2 | TRBV5-4 | . | CASSRDRDYGYTF
. | TRBJ2-5 | TRBV19 | . | CASPIGLTEQETQYF
. | TRBJ1-6 | TRBV2 | once | CASHNNSPLHF
. | TRBJ2-2 | TRBV5-1 | . | CASSPIGHDGELFF